This TCR beta chain derives from a study of blood T cell repertoires in COVID-19. The V end lost 4 bases, the J end lost 2 bases, and 8 bases lay between the germline ends. Looked up from germline, CDR1 is KGHSY and CDR2 is FQNENV. The CDR3 consists of 14 residues. Libraries were prepared by immunoSEQ multiplex PCR; TCRdb keeps only in-frame clonotypes and omits some of them. The table shows around 250,000 clones, with roughly 83% occurring only once. The rearrangement links TRBV16 to TRBJ2-2; D unresolved. The specimen was peripheral blood. The sequence was collected from a man aged 80 or over with acute or convalescent COVID-19. CDR3 bases: TGTGCCAGCAGCCTTGGCCTTAACACCGGGGAGCTGTTTTTT. It codes for CASSLGLNTGELFF.